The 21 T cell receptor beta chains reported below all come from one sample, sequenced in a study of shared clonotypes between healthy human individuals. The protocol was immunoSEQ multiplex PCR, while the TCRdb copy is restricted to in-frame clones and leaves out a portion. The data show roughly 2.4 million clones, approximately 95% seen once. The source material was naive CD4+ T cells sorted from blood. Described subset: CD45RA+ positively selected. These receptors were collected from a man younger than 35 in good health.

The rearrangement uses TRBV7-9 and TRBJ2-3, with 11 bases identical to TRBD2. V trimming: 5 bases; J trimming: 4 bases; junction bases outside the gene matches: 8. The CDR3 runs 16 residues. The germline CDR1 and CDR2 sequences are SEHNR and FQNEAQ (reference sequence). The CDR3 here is CASSDTSGSGADTQYF. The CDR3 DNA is TGTGCCAGCAGCGACACTAGCGGGAGTGGTGCAGATACGCAGTATTTT.

CDR3 DNA sequence: TGCGCCAGTACTGCGGGACCGATTAATTCACCCCTCCACTTT. Amino acids: CASTAGPINSPLHF. This rearrangement joins TRBV5-1 to TRBJ1-6; tentatively, D is TRBD1 (5 bases). Per the germline V gene, CDR1 is SGHRS and CDR2 is YFSETQ. The CDR3 extends over 14 amino acids. V was pared by 8 bases and J by 6 bases, with 15 bases between.

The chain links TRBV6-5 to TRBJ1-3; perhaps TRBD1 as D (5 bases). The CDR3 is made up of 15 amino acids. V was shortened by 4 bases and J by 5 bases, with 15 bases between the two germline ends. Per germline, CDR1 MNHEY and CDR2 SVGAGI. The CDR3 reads CASSSGQGRRNTIYF. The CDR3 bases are TGTGCCAGCAGTTCCGGACAAGGTCGAAGAAACACCATATATTTT.

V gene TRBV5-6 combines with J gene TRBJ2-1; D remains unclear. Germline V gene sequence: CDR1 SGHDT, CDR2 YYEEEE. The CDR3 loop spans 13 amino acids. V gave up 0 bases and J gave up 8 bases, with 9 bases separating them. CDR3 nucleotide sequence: TGTGCCAGCAGCTTGGGTAGAGGTGATGAGCAGTTCTTC. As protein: CASSLGRGDEQFF.

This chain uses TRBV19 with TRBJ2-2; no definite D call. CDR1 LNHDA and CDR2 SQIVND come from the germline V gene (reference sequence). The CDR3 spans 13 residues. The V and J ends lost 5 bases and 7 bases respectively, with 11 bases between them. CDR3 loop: CASSLRAGGELFF. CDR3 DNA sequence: TGTGCCAGTAGTCTCAGAGCCGGCGGGGAGCTGTTTTTT.

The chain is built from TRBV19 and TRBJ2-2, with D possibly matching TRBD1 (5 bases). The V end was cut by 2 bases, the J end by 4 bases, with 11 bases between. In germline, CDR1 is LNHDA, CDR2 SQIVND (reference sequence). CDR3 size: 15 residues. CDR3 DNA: TGTGCCAGTAGTATAATTGCAGGGTTCACCGGGGAGCTGTTTTTT. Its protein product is CASSIIAGFTGELFF.

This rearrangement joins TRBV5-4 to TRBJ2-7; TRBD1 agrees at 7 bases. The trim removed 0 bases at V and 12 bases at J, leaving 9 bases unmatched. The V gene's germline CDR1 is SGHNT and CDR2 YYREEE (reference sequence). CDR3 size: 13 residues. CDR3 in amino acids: CASSLEQIRDRYF. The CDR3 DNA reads TGTGCCAGCAGCTTGGAACAGATTCGGGACAGGTACTTC.

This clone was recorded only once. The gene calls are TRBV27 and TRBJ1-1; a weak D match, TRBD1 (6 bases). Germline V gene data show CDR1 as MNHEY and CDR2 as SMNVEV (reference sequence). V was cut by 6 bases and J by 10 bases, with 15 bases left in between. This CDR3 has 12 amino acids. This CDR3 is CASRNRQGRAFF. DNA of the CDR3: TGTGCCAGCAGAAACCGGCAGGGGCGAGCTTTCTTT.

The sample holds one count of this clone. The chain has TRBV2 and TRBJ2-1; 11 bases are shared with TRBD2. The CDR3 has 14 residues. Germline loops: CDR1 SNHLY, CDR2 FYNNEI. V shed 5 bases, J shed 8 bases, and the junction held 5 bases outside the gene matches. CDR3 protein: CASSLTSGADEQFF. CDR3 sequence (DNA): TGTGCCAGCAGTTTGACTAGCGGGGCTGATGAGCAGTTCTTC. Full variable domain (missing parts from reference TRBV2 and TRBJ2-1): EPEVTQTPSHQVTQMGQEVILRCVPISNHLYFYWYRQILGQKVEFLVSFYNNEISEKSEIFDDQFSVERPDGSNFTLKIRSTKLEDSAMYFCASSLTSGADEQFFGPGTRLTVL.

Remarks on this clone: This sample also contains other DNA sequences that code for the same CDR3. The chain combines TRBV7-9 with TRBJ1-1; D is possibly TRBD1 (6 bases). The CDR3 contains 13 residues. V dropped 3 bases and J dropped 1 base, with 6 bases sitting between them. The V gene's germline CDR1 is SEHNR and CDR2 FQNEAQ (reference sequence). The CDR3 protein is CASSLGQNTEAFF. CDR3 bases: TGTGCCAGCAGCTTGGGACAGAACACTGAAGCTTTCTTT.

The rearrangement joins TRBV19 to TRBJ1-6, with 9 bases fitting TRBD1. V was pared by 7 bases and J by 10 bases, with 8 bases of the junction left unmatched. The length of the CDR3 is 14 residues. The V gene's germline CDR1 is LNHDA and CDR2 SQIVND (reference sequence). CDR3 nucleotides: TGTGCCAGTACCACGACAGGGGGAGGATCACCCCTCCACTTT. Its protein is CASTTTGGGSPLHF.

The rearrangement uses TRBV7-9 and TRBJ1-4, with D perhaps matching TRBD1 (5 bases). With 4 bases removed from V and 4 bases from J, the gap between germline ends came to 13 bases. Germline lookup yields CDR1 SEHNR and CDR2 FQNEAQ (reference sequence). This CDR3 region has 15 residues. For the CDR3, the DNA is TGTGCCAGCAGCTCTACATTGAGGGGTAATGAAAAACTGTTTTTT. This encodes CASSSTLRGNEKLFF.

CDR3 residues: CASSPGLGELFF. CDR3 bases: TGTGCCAGCAGCCCCGGGCTCGGGGAGCTGTTTTTT. The chain employs TRBV9 and TRBJ2-2; D is ambiguous. V was clipped by 4 bases and J by 7 bases, with 8 bases between them. Germline-derived CDR1 and CDR2 are SGDLS and YYNGEE. CDR3 size: 12 residues.

CDR3 in DNA: TGCGCCAGCAGCTTGGCCGACTCTTCTGGCTACACCTTC. Translating it yields CASSLADSSGYTF. The V and J genes are TRBV5-1 and TRBJ1-2; D gene ambiguous. Per the germline V gene, CDR1 is SGHRS and CDR2 is YFSETQ. V lost 0 bases and J 7 bases, leaving 10 bases between the germline ends. CDR3 length: 13 residues.

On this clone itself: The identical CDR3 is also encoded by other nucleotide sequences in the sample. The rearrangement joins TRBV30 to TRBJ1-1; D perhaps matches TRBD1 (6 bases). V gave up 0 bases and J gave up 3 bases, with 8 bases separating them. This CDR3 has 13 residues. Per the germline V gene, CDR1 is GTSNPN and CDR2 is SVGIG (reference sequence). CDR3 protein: CAWSVSGDTEAFF. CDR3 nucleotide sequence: TGTGCCTGGAGTGTCTCAGGGGACACTGAAGCTTTCTTT.

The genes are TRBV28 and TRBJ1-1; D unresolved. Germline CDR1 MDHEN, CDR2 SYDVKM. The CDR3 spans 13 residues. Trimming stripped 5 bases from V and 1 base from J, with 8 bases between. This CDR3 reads CASSLPSNTEAFF. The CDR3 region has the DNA TGTGCCAGCAGTCTACCATCGAACACTGAAGCTTTCTTT.

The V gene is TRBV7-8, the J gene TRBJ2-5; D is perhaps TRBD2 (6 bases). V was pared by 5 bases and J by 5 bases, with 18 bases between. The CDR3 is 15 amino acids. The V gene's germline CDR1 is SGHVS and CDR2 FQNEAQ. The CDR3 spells CASSVLAGEWETQYF. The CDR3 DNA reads TGTGCCAGCAGCGTACTAGCCGGTGAATGGGAGACCCAGTACTTC.

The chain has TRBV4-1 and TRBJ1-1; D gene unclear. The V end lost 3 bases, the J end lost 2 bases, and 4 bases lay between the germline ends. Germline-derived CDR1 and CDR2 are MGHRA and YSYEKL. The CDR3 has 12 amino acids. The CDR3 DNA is TGCGCCAGCAGCCACCCAAACACTGAAGCTTTCTTT. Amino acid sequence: CASSHPNTEAFF.

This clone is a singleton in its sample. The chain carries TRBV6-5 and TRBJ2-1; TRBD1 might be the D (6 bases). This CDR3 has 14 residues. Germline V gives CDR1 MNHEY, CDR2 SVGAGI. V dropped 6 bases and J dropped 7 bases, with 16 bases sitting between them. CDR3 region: CASRDITGLNEQFF. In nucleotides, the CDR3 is TGTGCCAGCAGAGACATTACAGGGTTAAATGAGCAGTTCTTC.

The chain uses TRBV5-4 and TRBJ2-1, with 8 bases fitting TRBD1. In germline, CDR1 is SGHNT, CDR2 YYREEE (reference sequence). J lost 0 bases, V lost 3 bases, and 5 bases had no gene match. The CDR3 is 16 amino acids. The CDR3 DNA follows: TGTGCCAGCAGCTACGGGACAGGAAACTCCTACAATGAGCAGTTCTTC. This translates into CASSYGTGNSYNEQFF. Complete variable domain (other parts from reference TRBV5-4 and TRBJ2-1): ETGVTQSPTHLIKTRGQQVTLRCSSQSGHNTVSWYQQALGQGPQFIFQYYREEENGRGNFPPRFSGLQFPNYSSELNVNALELDDSALYLCASSYGTGNSYNEQFFGPGTRLTVL.

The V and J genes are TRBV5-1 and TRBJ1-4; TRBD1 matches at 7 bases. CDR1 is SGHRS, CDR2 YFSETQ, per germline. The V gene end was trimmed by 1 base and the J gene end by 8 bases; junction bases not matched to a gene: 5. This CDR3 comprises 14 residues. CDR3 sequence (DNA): TGCGCCAGCAGCTTGACACAGGGGAACGAAAAACTGTTTTTT. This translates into CASSLTQGNEKLFF.